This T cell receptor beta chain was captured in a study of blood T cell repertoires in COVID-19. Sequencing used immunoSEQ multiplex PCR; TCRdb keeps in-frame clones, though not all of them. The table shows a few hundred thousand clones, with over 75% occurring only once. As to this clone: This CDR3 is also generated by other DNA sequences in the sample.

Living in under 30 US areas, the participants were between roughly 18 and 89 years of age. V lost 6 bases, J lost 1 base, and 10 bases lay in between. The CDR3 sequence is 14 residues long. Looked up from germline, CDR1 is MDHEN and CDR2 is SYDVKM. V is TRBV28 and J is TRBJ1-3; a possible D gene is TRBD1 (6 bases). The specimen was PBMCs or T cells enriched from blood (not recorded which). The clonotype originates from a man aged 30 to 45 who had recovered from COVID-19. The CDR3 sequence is CASSSQGSGNTIYF. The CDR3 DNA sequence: TGTGCCAGCAGCTCACAGGGATCTGGAAACACCATATATTTT.